This T cell receptor (beta chain) was sequenced during a study of vaccination effects on CD4 cells after COVID-19. Study at large: Post-vaccine specimens were collected at a median of 72 days following the second dose.

Using immunoSEQ multiplex PCR, the repertoire was profiled, and TCRdb retains in-frame clones only, with some absent. The table has approximately 15,000 clones, roughly 75% seen once; the top ten hold less than 30%. Turning to this clone: Its specificity is not known.

The ViraFEST assay expanded antigen-specific CD4+ T cells with viral peptide pools before sequencing. On day 10 of culture, CD4+ T cells were separated out. Each participant was given two doses of one vaccine (BNT162b2 or mRNA-1273). Some 2 million PBMC were seeded per well and grown in the presence of around 10 IU/ml IL-2 and around 11 ug/ml peptides. On both days 3 and 7, half of the culture medium was replaced with IL-2 medium. Points from the study as a whole: After vaccination, at late timepoints, clones induced by infection and by vaccine contracted markedly.

This clonotype was obtained from a human donor who received a COVID-19 vaccine. The specimen was CD4+ T cells from PBMCs cultured with HCoV-NL63 spike peptides, collected after COVID-19 vaccination.

CDR3 DNA sequence: TGCGCCAGCAGCCAATCGCCTTCGCAGGGGGAGACCCAGTACTTC. Translation gives CASSQSPSQGETQYF. This chain uses TRBV4-1 with TRBJ2-5, with D possibly matching TRBD1 (6 bases). The CDR3 length is 15 residues. The germline V gene has CDR1 MGHRA and CDR2 YSYEKL. The ends were cut back, 2 bases at V and 5 bases at J, with 15 bases in the middle.